This TCR beta chain was profiled in a study of blood T cell repertoires in COVID-19. Overall study: COVID-19 samples collected from the United States, Italy and Spain covered acute and convalescent phases. PBMCs, B-cell-depleted T cells, or T cells provided the cDNA or gDNA that made up the material.

Only one count was recorded for this clone. CDR1 and CDR2 (germline): SGHTA, FQGTGA. Unmatched junction bases numbered 6, after V lost 1 base and J lost 6 bases. The CDR3 contains 16 residues. Per the authors' pipeline: Cell counts per sample came from amplifying reference gene primers. Clones were sequenced by immunoSEQ multiplex PCR, and TCRdb holds only the in-frame ones, with some missing. Clone size and the V and J calls come from that table; the DNA yielded D and trimming. This sample carries roughly 59,000 clones, around 80% of them seen once, and the ten largest clones take 15% to 19%. V and J are TRBV7-3 and TRBJ2-2, with TRBD2 identical over 9 bases. The TCR was taken from an elderly man with acute or convalescent COVID-19. The source material was peripheral blood. The CDR3 bases are TGTGCCAGCAGCTTAATCGGCGGGGGGGCGCCCGGGGAGCTGTTTTTT. This translates into CASSLIGGGAPGELFF.